Presented here are 27 T cell receptor beta chains from one specimen sequenced in a study of T cell responses to AZD1222 COVID-19 vaccine. The assay was immunoSEQ multiplex PCR, and TCRdb's table has in-frame clones only and misses some. Of some 120,000 clones in the sample, 85% to 95% were seen once. The specimen was peripheral blood, collected 28 days after the second AZD1222 dose. Source of these receptors: an adult who received the AZD1222 COVID-19 vaccine.

This clone was seen once. The gene calls are TRBV2 and TRBJ2-1, with D perhaps matching TRBD1 (6 bases). Germline CDR1 is SNHLY and CDR2 is FYNNEI. This CDR3 contains 13 residues. Trimming took off 7 bases at V and 4 bases at J, with 11 bases between the two ends. The DNA for the CDR3 is TGTGCCAGCACCGGGACACTTTACAATGAGCAGTTCTTC. The encoded protein is CASTGTLYNEQFF.

The chain carries TRBV28 and TRBJ1-4; D is possibly TRBD1 (5 bases). Germline CDR1 reads MDHEN; CDR2 reads SYDVKM. The ends were cut back, 7 bases at V and 7 bases at J, with 16 bases in the middle. CDR3 size: 14 residues. CDR3 sequence (DNA): TGTGCCAGCAAACCGGGACTATGGGGTGAAAAACTGTTTTTT. Its translation: CASKPGLWGEKLFF.

To note about this clone: The junction departs from the called germline gene at one end, perhaps through a read error. CDR3 residues: CASSLGGMSTDTQYF. The CDR3 region has the DNA TGTGCTAGCAGCTTAGGCGGAATGAGCACAGATACGCAGTATTTT. The chain recombines TRBV7-7 with TRBJ2-3; D not certain. This CDR3 spans 15 amino acids. In germline, CDR1 is SSHAT, CDR2 FNYEAQ (reference sequence).

The rearrangement joins TRBV6-4 to TRBJ2-1, with D tentatively TRBD1 (6 bases). The germline V gene encodes CDR1 MRHNA and CDR2 SNTAGT. V lost 3 bases and J 2 bases, leaving 8 bases between the germline ends. This CDR3 has 14 amino acids. CDR3 coding DNA: TGTGCCAGCAGTGAACAGGGTGCCTACAATGAGCAGTTCTTC. Encoded protein: CASSEQGAYNEQFF.

The gene calls are TRBV19 and TRBJ2-1; D is perhaps TRBD1 (7 bases). Trimming left V 2 bases short and J 0 bases short, with 14 bases between. Germline V CDR1 and CDR2: LNHDA, SQIVND (reference sequence). The CDR3 extends over 17 amino acids. CDR3 sequence (DNA): TGTGCCAGTAGTATAAGGAGGGACAGCAACTCCTACAATGAGCAGTTCTTC. Amino acids: CASSIRRDSNSYNEQFF.

CDR3 sequence: CASSDLTAGPGELFF. The CDR3 bases are TGTGCCAGCAGTGATTTAACGGCAGGGCCCGGGGAGCTGTTTTTT. The chain couples TRBV2 to TRBJ2-2; possibly TRBD1 for D (5 bases). This CDR3 comprises 15 residues. In germline, CDR1 is SNHLY, CDR2 FYNNEI. The ends were cut back, 3 bases at V and 6 bases at J, with 14 bases in the middle.

The chain is built from TRBV28 and TRBJ1-2, with TRBD1 identical over 9 bases. Germline lookup yields CDR1 MDHEN and CDR2 SYDVKM. V shed 3 bases and J 3 bases; nucleotides not matched to a gene: 5. The CDR3 is 15 amino acids. CDR3 protein: CASSLSGQGDYGYTF. The CDR3 DNA reads as TGTGCCAGCAGTTTGTCGGGACAGGGTGACTATGGCTACACCTTC.

This chain joins TRBV5-6 and TRBJ1-3; no firm D call. The CDR3 spans 14 residues. The germline CDR1 and CDR2 sequences are SGHDT and YYEEEE. V lost 2 bases to trimming and J lost 0 bases, with 6 bases between them. The CDR3 DNA sequence: TGTGCCAGCAGCTTTGGACTCTCTGGAAACACCATATATTTT. Translating it yields CASSFGLSGNTIYF.

J is TRBJ1-2 and V is TRBV12-3 or TRBV12-4, with 9 bases fitting TRBD1. J was trimmed by 6 bases and V by 5 bases; bases with no gene match: 4. This CDR3 has 13 amino acids. CDR3 protein: CASSRQGVNGYTF. The CDR3 DNA follows: TGTGCCAGCAGTAGACAGGGGGTTAATGGCTACACCTTC.

J is TRBJ2-1 and V is TRBV30, with D possibly TRBD2 on 5 matching bases. V gave up 5 bases and J gave up 8 bases, with 19 bases separating them. Germline CDR1 reads GTSNPN; CDR2 reads SVGIG (reference sequence). The CDR3 is 14 residues long. The CDR3 DNA reads as TGTGCCTGGGAAGACTATGTTCGTGGCGATGAGCAGTTCTTC. Its protein is CAWEDYVRGDEQFF.

The chain combines TRBV2 with TRBJ2-3, with 7 nucleotides matching TRBD2. V shed 6 bases and J 1 base; nucleotides not matched to a gene: 4. The CDR3 contains 14 residues. CDR1 SNHLY and CDR2 FYNNEI come from the germline V gene. CDR3 in amino acids: CASSRDYRTDTQYF. CDR3 in DNA: TGTGCCAGCAGCCGGGACTACCGCACAGATACGCAGTATTTT.

Notes on this clone: A read error may produce the germline difference seen at one junction end. The chain combines TRBV14 with TRBJ1-1, with 7 bases fitting TRBD1. CDR1 and CDR2 from the germline V gene are SGHDN and FVKESK. The CDR3 spans 17 residues. CDR3 loop: CASGQGDIILGDTEAFF. The CDR3 bases are TGTGCCAGCGGCCAGGGGGACATCATTCTAGGGGACACTGAAGCTTTCTTT.

The chain links TRBV6-6 to TRBJ2-6; 7 positions match TRBD2. The junction had 3 bases not matched to a gene; V was cut back by 2 bases and J by 2 bases. The CDR3 totals 16 residues. Germline CDR1 MNHNY, CDR2 SVGAGI (reference sequence). CDR3 sequence reads: CASSYGTIPGANVLTF. CDR3 nucleotide sequence: TGTGCCAGCAGTTACGGGACTATACCTGGGGCCAACGTCCTGACTTTC.

This clone was found a few times. The CDR3 spells CASSLGLYNSPLHF. The CDR3 DNA is TGTGCCAGCAGCTTAGGGCTTTATAATTCACCCCTCCACTTT. The rearrangement uses TRBV7-9 and TRBJ1-6, with unresolved D. V gave up 1 base and J gave up 4 bases, with 5 bases separating them. CDR1 SEHNR and CDR2 FQNEAQ come from the germline V gene (reference sequence). The CDR3 is 14 amino acids.

In this sample, this clone turned up a few times. The chain joins TRBV9 to TRBJ2-3; D not resolved. Trimming shortened V by 0 bases and J by 3 bases, and 8 bases separated the two germline ends. The germline V gene encodes CDR1 SGDLS and CDR2 YYNGEE. CDR3 length equals 14 residues. The CDR3 spells CASSVEVTTDTQYF. The CDR3 bases are TGTGCCAGCAGCGTAGAAGTAACTACAGATACGCAGTATTTT.

This chain joins TRBV6-5 and TRBJ1-1, with 7 bases aligning to TRBD1. The CDR3 is made up of 15 amino acids. CDR1 MNHEY and CDR2 SVGAGI come from the germline V gene. After removal of 0 bases from V and 1 base from J, the junction contained 2 bases not matched to a gene. CDR3 in amino acids: CASSYSNRGNTEAFF. In DNA, the CDR3 is TGTGCCAGCAGTTACTCGAACAGGGGGAACACTGAAGCTTTCTTT.

In its sample, this clone was seen a few times. The chain combines TRBV7-9 with TRBJ1-1; 9 bases are shared with TRBD1. The CDR3 is made up of 15 amino acids. V trimming: 2 bases; J trimming: 5 bases; junction bases outside the gene matches: 6. From germline, CDR1 is SEHNR and CDR2 FQNEAQ (reference sequence). DNA of the CDR3: TGTGCCAGCAGCTTAACAGGGGGCGCGGGGACTGAAGCTTTCTTT. Translation: CASSLTGGAGTEAFF.

The V call is TRBV9, the J call TRBJ2-7; 7 bases align to TRBD1. V was pared by 0 bases and J by 3 bases, with 6 bases of the junction left unmatched. The germline V gene encodes CDR1 SGDLS and CDR2 YYNGEE. The CDR3 is 15 amino acids. DNA of the CDR3: TGTGCCAGCAGCGTAGACGTGACAGGGATCTACGAGCAGTACTTC. Its protein product is CASSVDVTGIYEQYF.

The genes are TRBV20-1 and TRBJ2-7; D gene ambiguous. CDR1 and CDR2 (germline): DFQATT, SNEGSKA (reference sequence). V lost 6 bases and J 2 bases, leaving 8 bases between the germline ends. This CDR3 is 11 amino acids long. Here the CDR3 DNA reads TGCAGTGCCTCGTTGACCTACGAGCAGTACTTC. It is translated as CSASLTYEQYF.

J is TRBJ2-3 and V is TRBV6-5, with TRBD2 matching 7 bases. CDR1 is MNHEY and CDR2 is SVGAGI in the germline V gene. Trimming took 7 bases from V and 8 from J; bases not matched to a gene: 6. CDR3 length equals 12 residues. The CDR3 DNA is TGTGCCAGCAAGAAGGGGAGGGGTACGCAGTATTTT. Protein sequence: CASKKGRGTQYF.

The V and J genes are TRBV28 and TRBJ2-7; 8 nucleotides match TRBD1. Germline values: CDR1 MDHEN, CDR2 SYDVKM. The CDR3 runs 16 residues. V trimming: 5 bases; J trimming: 6 bases; junction bases outside the gene matches: 15. The CDR3 sequence: CASSTPTGAGSGEQYF. The CDR3 nucleotides are TGTGCCAGCAGTACACCGACAGGGGCAGGATCCGGCGAGCAGTACTTC.

V gene TRBV9 combines with J gene TRBJ2-1; D gene unclear. The CDR3 is made up of 16 amino acids. Germline V gives CDR1 SGDLS, CDR2 YYNGEE. Trimming left V 3 bases short and J 0 bases short, with 13 bases between. CDR3 in DNA: TGTGCCAGCAGCGCGTCTAGATCGAGCTCCTACAATGAGCAGTTCTTC. This codes for CASSASRSSSYNEQFF.

The rearrangement links TRBV28 to TRBJ2-7, with D perhaps TRBD1 (6 bases). V was pared by 3 bases and J by 2 bases, with 23 bases between. In germline, CDR1 is MDHEN, CDR2 SYDVKM. The CDR3 loop spans 18 amino acids. CDR3 coding DNA: TGTGCCAGCAGTTTCCCGCCAACAGGGATCGGTTTCCCCTACGAGCAGTACTTC. Protein product: CASSFPPTGIGFPYEQYF.

The V gene is TRBV13, the J gene TRBJ2-4; TRBD2 is a possible D gene (6 bases). The germline gives CDR1 PRHDT, CDR2 FYEKMQ (reference sequence). CDR3 length equals 18 residues. Trimming pared 5 bases from V and 7 bases from J, leaving 27 bases between. The CDR3: CASSPPGGTAQGGNIQYF. For the CDR3, the DNA is TGTGCCAGCAGCCCCCCCGGGGGAACGGCGCAGGGTGGGAACATTCAGTACTTC.

This clone has a handful of counts. This sequence joins TRBV5-6 and TRBJ1-5; D unclear. Between the trimmed V and J ends, which lost 1 base and 0 bases, there was a span of 8 bases. From germline, CDR1 is SGHDT and CDR2 YYEEEE. The CDR3 extends over 15 amino acids. Written as DNA, the CDR3 is TGTGCCAGCAGCTTGTTACCGATTAGCAATCAGCCCCAGCATTTT. It encodes CASSLLPISNQPQHF.

The chain's CDR3 is CASSLNPQGLADTQYF. DNA of the CDR3: TGCGCCAGCAGCTTGAACCCCCAGGGCCTAGCAGATACGCAGTATTTT. The rearrangement joins TRBV5-1 to TRBJ2-3, with D tentatively TRBD1 (5 bases). V lost 1 base and J 4 bases, leaving 16 bases between the germline ends. The CDR3 covers 16 residues. Germline CDR1 and CDR2: SGHRS and YFSETQ. The full variable domain, its missing parts supplied by reference TRBV5-1 and TRBJ2-3, is KAGVTQTPRYLIKTRGQQVTLSCSPISGHRSVSWYQQTPGQGLQFLFEYFSETQRNKGNFPGRFSGRQFSNSRSEMNVSTLELGDSALYLCASSLNPQGLADTQYFGPGTRLTVL.

J is TRBJ2-1 and V is TRBV30; unclear D gene. This CDR3 is 10 amino acids long. Germline-derived CDR1 and CDR2 are GTSNPN and SVGIG (reference sequence). The germline V and J ends were trimmed by 2 bases and 15 bases, with 11 bases remaining between them. CDR3 loop: CAWSRIDPFF. DNA for the CDR3: TGTGCCTGGAGTAGAATAGATCCGTTCTTC.